The 17 T cell receptor beta chains below were found in one sample sequenced in a study of blood T cell repertoires in COVID-19. The repertoire was sequenced with immunoSEQ multiplex PCR; TCRdb's copy has only in-frame clones and lacks some. The sample consists of 260,000 or so clones, around 90% of them appearing once. The material sequenced was peripheral blood. The source is a human donor in a cohort sampled during active COVID-19.

This chain links TRBV4-3 with TRBJ2-7; 10 nucleotides align to TRBD1. Looked up from germline, CDR1 is LGHNA and CDR2 is YSLEER. V shed 2 bases, J shed 3 bases, and the junction held 10 bases outside the gene matches. The CDR3 length is 17 residues. Here the CDR3 reads CASSQSHTRDRGYEQYF. CDR3 DNA sequence: TGCGCCAGCAGCCAAAGCCACACCCGGGACAGGGGCTACGAGCAGTACTTC.

The CDR3 region has the DNA TGTGCCTGGAGTTCGCAGGGTCGGGCAGATACGCAGTATTTT. Translated, it gives CAWSSQGRADTQYF. The chain recombines TRBV30 with TRBJ2-3, with D possibly matching TRBD1 (5 bases). Germline V gene data show CDR1 as GTSNPN and CDR2 as SVGIG (reference sequence). The CDR3 loop spans 14 amino acids. The germline V and J ends were trimmed by 2 bases and 4 bases, with 13 bases remaining between them. The variable domain in full, completed from reference TRBV30 and TRBJ2-3, reads SQTIHQWPATLVQPVGSPLSLECTVEGTSNPNLYWYRQAAGRGLQLLFYSVGIGQISSEVPQNLSASRPQDRQFILSSKKLLLSDSGFYLCAWSSQGRADTQYFGPGTRLTVL.

The chain employs TRBV4-1 and TRBJ2-2; 11 bases align to TRBD2. The germline CDR1 and CDR2 sequences are MGHRA and YSYEKL. V lost 4 bases to trimming and J lost 7 bases; unmatched junction nucleotides: 11. This CDR3 contains 17 residues. The CDR3 is CASSPVLAGGLGGELFF. CDR3 in DNA: TGCGCCAGCAGCCCCGTTCTAGCGGGAGGTTTGGGCGGGGAGCTGTTTTTT.

This chain uses TRBV4-3 with TRBJ2-7; D is possibly TRBD1 (6 bases). Germline-derived CDR1 and CDR2 are LGHNA and YSLEER. V lost 3 bases to trimming and J lost 2 bases, with 14 bases between them. This CDR3 has 15 residues. The CDR3 bases are TGCGCCAGCAGCCAGGGTGTGGGACAAGCCTACGAGCAGTACTTC. This encodes CASSQGVGQAYEQYF.

This sequence joins TRBV11-2 and TRBJ2-7; unclear D gene. CDR3 length: 15 amino acids. With 1 base removed from V and 6 bases from J, the gap between germline ends came to 16 bases. Germline loops: CDR1 SGHAT, CDR2 FQNNGV. This chain's CDR3 is CASSLVAVAAIEQYF. The CDR3 DNA sequence: TGTGCCAGCAGCTTAGTAGCCGTCGCAGCTATCGAGCAGTACTTC.

This clone has more than one count but fewer than ten. The rearrangement uses TRBV4-2 and TRBJ2-7; D gene ambiguous. This CDR3 comprises 10 residues. V lost 4 bases and J 9 bases, leaving 7 bases between the germline ends. Per the germline V gene, CDR1 is LGHNA and CDR2 is YNFKEQ. In DNA form, the CDR3 reads TGTGCCAGCAGCCCCTCCCGGCAGTACTTC. Residues: CASSPSRQYF.

V and J are TRBV28 and TRBJ2-3; D possibly corresponds to TRBD1 (5 bases). Germline CDR1 and CDR2: MDHEN and SYDVKM. The CDR3 has 15 residues. The V end was cut by 6 bases, the J end by 3 bases, with 16 bases between. Here the CDR3 DNA reads TGTGCCAGCAGCTATGGACAAATTCGGACAGATACGCAGTATTTT. It translates to CASSYGQIRTDTQYF.

The gene calls are TRBV4-1 and TRBJ1-5; no reliable D call. CDR1 is MGHRA, CDR2 YSYEKL, per germline. V shed 1 base and J shed 0 bases, with 10 bases lying between them. This CDR3 region has 16 residues. CDR3 in amino acids: CASSQGVQDSNQPQHF. CDR3 DNA: TGCGCCAGCAGCCAAGGAGTTCAGGATAGCAATCAGCCCCAGCATTTT.

The V gene is TRBV14, the J gene TRBJ1-2, with 7 nucleotides matching TRBD1. The CDR3 runs to 14 residues. The V and J ends lost 4 bases and 4 bases, in that order; junction bases with no gene match: 6. Germline V gene lookup returns CDR1 SGHDN and CDR2 FVKESK. CDR3 sequence: CASSLTGKPYGYTF. The CDR3 DNA reads as TGTGCCAGCAGCCTGACAGGGAAACCCTATGGCTACACCTTC.

This clone came up a few times. DNA for the CDR3: TGTGCCAGCCTCTTGCAAGCCAGGCGGGCTGGGGCCAACGTCCTGACTTTC. Its protein product is CASLLQARRAGANVLTF. The chain combines TRBV5-6 with TRBJ2-6, with a weak D call TRBD2 (5 bases). CDR3 size: 17 residues. CDR1 and CDR2 (germline): SGHDT, YYEEEE. V was shortened by 7 bases and J by 2 bases, with 19 bases between the two germline ends.

The chain carries TRBV13 and TRBJ1-1, with 10 bases lining up with TRBD1. The CDR3 extends over 12 amino acids. The germline V gene has CDR1 PRHDT and CDR2 FYEKMQ (reference sequence). J gave up 4 bases and V 8 bases, and 1 base lay outside the gene matches. The CDR3 region is CASGTGVTEAFF. CDR3 DNA sequence: TGTGCCAGCGGGACAGGGGTCACTGAAGCTTTCTTT. The full variable domain, rest sourced from reference TRBV13 and TRBJ1-1, is AAGVIQSPRHLIKEKRETATLKCYPIPRHDTVYWYQQGPGQDPQFLISFYEKMQSDKGSIPDRFSAQQFSDYHSELNMSSLELGDSALYFCASGTGVTEAFFGQGTRLTVV.

The V call is TRBV5-8, the J call TRBJ2-5, with TRBD1 identical over 9 bases. Germline assignment: CDR1 SGHTS and CDR2 YDEGEE. The CDR3 totals 16 residues. V trimming: 3 bases; J trimming: 2 bases; junction bases outside the gene matches: 8. The CDR3 loop is CASSYGTGNIQETQYF. CDR3 nucleotides: TGTGCCAGCAGCTACGGGACAGGGAACATTCAAGAGACCCAGTACTTC.

J is TRBJ1-3 and V is TRBV19, with D tentatively TRBD1 (5 bases). The CDR3 consists of 15 residues. Looked up from germline, CDR1 is LNHDA and CDR2 is SQIVND (reference sequence). V was clipped by 6 bases and J by 3 bases, with 15 bases between them. CDR3 coding DNA: TGTGCCAGTAGCCACCCCGGCAGGGTTGGAAACACCATATATTTT. Its protein product is CASSHPGRVGNTIYF. Full variable domain (outside the CDR3, taken from reference TRBV19 and TRBJ1-3): DGGITQSPKYLFRKEGQNVTLSCEQNLNHDAMYWYRQDPGQGLRLIYYSQIVNDFQKGDIAEGYSVSREKKESFPLTVTSAQKNPTAFYLCASSHPGRVGNTIYFGEGSWLTVV.

The chain joins TRBV2 to TRBJ2-7; D uncertain. Looked up from germline, CDR1 is SNHLY and CDR2 is FYNNEI. Trimming pared 3 bases from V and 5 bases from J, leaving 5 bases between. CDR3 length: 11 amino acids. For the CDR3, the DNA is TGTGCCAGCAGTGAGTTTAACGAGCAGTACTTC. Translation: CASSEFNEQYF.

This clone occurred once. The V gene is TRBV14, the J gene TRBJ1-2; D gene unclear. V was trimmed by 3 bases and J by 5 bases, leaving 7 bases between them. CDR3 size: 12 residues. Germline CDR1 and CDR2: SGHDN and FVKESK. CDR3 residues: CASSQTPYGYTF. The CDR3 bases are TGTGCCAGCAGCCAGACACCTTATGGCTACACCTTC.

Here the CDR3 reads CASSLEDREDTEAFF. Written as DNA, the CDR3 is TGCGCCAGCAGCTTGGAAGACAGGGAGGACACTGAAGCTTTCTTT. The chain employs TRBV5-1 and TRBJ1-1; TRBD1 matches 7 bases. Germline V lookup: CDR1 SGHRS, CDR2 YFSETQ. CDR3 length: 15 residues. The ends lost 0 bases at V and 3 bases at J; junction bases unmatched: 5.

This rearrangement joins TRBV5-1 to TRBJ1-1; 7 bases are a match to TRBD1. The V and J ends lost 4 bases and 3 bases, in that order; junction bases with no gene match: 3. Per the germline V gene, CDR1 is SGHRS and CDR2 is YFSETQ. The CDR3 covers 13 residues. The CDR3 nucleotides are TGCGCCAGCAGCGCCCAGGGGGACACTGAAGCTTTCTTT. As protein: CASSAQGDTEAFF. Full variable domain (outside the CDR3, taken from reference TRBV5-1 and TRBJ1-1): KAGVTQTPRYLIKTRGQQVTLSCSPISGHRSVSWYQQTPGQGLQFLFEYFSETQRNKGNFPGRFSGRQFSNSRSEMNVSTLELGDSALYLCASSAQGDTEAFFGQGTRLTVV.